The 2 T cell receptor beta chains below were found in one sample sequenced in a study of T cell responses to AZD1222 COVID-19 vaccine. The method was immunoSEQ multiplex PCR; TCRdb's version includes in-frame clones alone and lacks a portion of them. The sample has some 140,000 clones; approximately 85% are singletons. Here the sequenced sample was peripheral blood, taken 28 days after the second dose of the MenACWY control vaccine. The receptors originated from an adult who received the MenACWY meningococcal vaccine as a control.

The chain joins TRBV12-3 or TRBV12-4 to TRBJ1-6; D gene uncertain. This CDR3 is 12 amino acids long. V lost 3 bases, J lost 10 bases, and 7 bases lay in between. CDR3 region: CASSLPLSPLHF. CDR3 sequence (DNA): TGTGCCAGCAGTTTGCCTTTATCACCCCTCCACTTT.

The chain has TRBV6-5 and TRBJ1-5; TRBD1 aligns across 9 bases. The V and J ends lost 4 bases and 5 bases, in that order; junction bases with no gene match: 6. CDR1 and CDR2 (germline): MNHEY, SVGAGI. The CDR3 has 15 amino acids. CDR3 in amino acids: CASSWNRGLDQPQHF. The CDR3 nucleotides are TGTGCCAGCAGTTGGAACAGGGGGCTGGATCAGCCCCAGCATTTT.